This T cell receptor beta chain derives from a study of cytomegalovirus exposure and HLA in healthy donors. Findings of the study overall: Later on, analysis showed that most CMV-associated TCR beta chains appeared to be HLA-restricted. The classifier, whose performance was assessed in both the original and validation cohorts, reportedly diagnosed cytomegalovirus status with high specificity and sensitivity. Many donors shared some public TCRs, even though most TCR sequences were rare.

CDR1 LGHNA and CDR2 YNFKEQ come from the germline V gene. The germline V and J ends were trimmed by 6 bases and 4 bases, with 18 bases remaining between them. The CDR3 extends over 15 amino acids. Primers for the PCR totalled 60 Vbeta and 13 Jbeta. In the original workflow: As a later analysis found, there were 70 million to 100 million unique TCR beta chains, of which roughly 11 million were shared. The data were produced by immunoSEQ multiplex PCR, yet TCRdb's version contains in-frame clones alone and is incomplete. V and J calls and clone size come straight from that table; D and trimming were deduced from the DNA. The profile shows fewer than 110,000 clones, approximately 79% of them singletons. Note on this clone: Its antigen is not identified.

Sequenced input: PBMCs. The clonotype was recovered from a woman aged 40 to 50 in good health and CMV-seropositive. This chain uses TRBV4-2 with TRBJ1-2, with D possibly being TRBD1 (6 bases). CDR3 in DNA: TGTGCCAGCAGTGTCGAACAGGGTCCGGTCTATGGCTACACCTTC. Translated: CASSVEQGPVYGYTF.